This TCR beta chain was sequenced in a study of T-cell reconstitution after alpha-beta-depleted transplantation in children (dated by TCRdb to 2015 to 2016). For the study in its entirety: T-cell immune reconstitution after TCRalphabeta/CD19-depleted allogeneic hematopoietic cell transplantation in children was quantitatively tracked in the study by means of TCR repertoire profiling.

Measured from the cysteine to the phenylalanine, the CDR3 is 12 residues long. Only CDR3 DNA remains: 36 bases, in frame from the first base. CDR1 SGDLS and CDR2 YYNGEE are derived from the germline V gene. The V and J ends are trimmed by 6 bases and 3 bases, leaving 9 bases between them. This clonotype has a count of ten or more. Its antigen is currently not known. One base away there is no much larger clone; base qualities are not given. Libraries were constructed by PCR. Sequenced on an Illumina HiSeq 2500. Molecular barcoding was employed in the preparation of TCR libraries, with unique molecular identifiers being used to normalize TCRbeta repertoire quantification. Using fastp trimming at Q25 and MiXCR clonotype assembly, TCRdb reanalyzed the public sequencing data and kept in-frame beta chains. When rows share a CDR3 protein, they turn into one entry using the most common DNA and genes. This sample is represented by around 600,000 distinct CDR3 sequences; roughly 17% of them were singletons. Under 1.2% of the sample is in the top ten clones.

Sequencing used PBMCs from the stem cell graft donor, obtained from the stem cell graft. Here the chain combines TRBV9 and TRBJ1-2, with TRBD1 perhaps the D gene, on 5 matching bases. The clonotype originates from a human donor who donated a stem cell graft to a child with acute myeloid leukemia. At the DNA level, the sequence is TGTGCCAGCAAGGGGACGGACTATGGCTACACCTTC. It is translated as CASKGTDYGYTF.